This T cell receptor beta chain was identified during a study of blood T cell repertoires in COVID-19. For the study at large: The cDNA or gDNA used as material had been derived from T cells, B-cell-depleted T cells, or PBMCs.

Per the study methods: Estimation of nucleated cell counts was performed using reference gene primer amplification. Sequencing used immunoSEQ multiplex PCR; TCRdb keeps in-frame clones, though not all of them. Clone size and the V and J calls come from that table; the DNA yielded D and trimming. The sample records approximately 140,000 clones, almost 90% being singletons. The J segment lost 1 base and the V segment lost 5 bases, leaving 2 bases of the junction unmatched. This CDR3 has 13 residues. Germline-derived CDR1 and CDR2 are MGHRA and YSYEKL. Sequencing input: peripheral blood. This clonotype was obtained from a human donor in a cohort sampled during active COVID-19. The chain recombines TRBV4-1 with TRBJ2-7; 7 bases match TRBD1. CDR3 sequence reads: CASSLQGSYEQYF. CDR3 nucleotides: TGCGCCAGCAGCTTACAGGGGTCCTACGAGCAGTACTTC.